This TCR beta chain was recovered during a study of CD8+ T cells in alopecia areata. A few counts support this clone. Its antigen is currently unknown. Investigators isolated RNA and reverse transcribed it into cDNA to act as the sequencing template. The assay was immunoSEQ multiplex PCR, and TCRdb's table has in-frame clones only and misses some. Among 200,000 to 250,000 clones listed, roughly 56% were seen once. The CDR3 spans 16 residues. Per the germline V gene, CDR1 is LNHNV and CDR2 is YYDKDF (reference sequence). V dropped 0 bases and J dropped 7; count of bases not matched to a gene: 7. Study results and caveats: Resident alphabeta T-cell populations of normal skin are likewise subject to sequencing in scalp samples. Among patients, TCR sharing was less clear than in mice, a difference possibly due in part to HLA diversity in the patient population.

This TCR derives from a human donor in good health. Sequenced material: CD8+ T cells sorted from blood. The chain recombines TRBV15 with TRBJ1-4, with 8 bases identical to TRBD1. The CDR3 spells CATSREAAGGGEKLFF. The CDR3 nucleotides are TGTGCCACCAGCAGAGAGGCGGCAGGGGGCGGTGAAAAACTGTTTTTT.